This T cell receptor beta chain appears in the sequencing data of a study of OX40 agonist ivuxolimab in advanced cancers. The study, taken as a whole, reports: Some patients who did not respond also had low normalized T-cell clonal expansion.

Between the trimmed V and J ends, which lost 5 bases and 0 bases, there was a span of 4 bases. The CDR3 totals 11 residues. Germline-derived CDR1 and CDR2 are SQVTM and ANQGSEA. This clone was counted between two and nine times. Its specificity is not known. Sequenced by immunoSEQ multiplex PCR; TCRdb stores in-frame clones only, minus some. The data contain 90,000 to 120,000 clones, 85% to 95% of them singletons. This sequence was found in an adult with an advanced solid tumor such as melanoma, head and neck, liver or kidney cancer. The V gene is TRBV29-1, the J gene TRBJ1-1; no clear D gene. The sample consisted of CD4+ or CD8+ T cells sorted from blood, taken in a trial of the OX40 agonist ivuxolimab. The CDR3 loop reads CSVRVNTEAFF. The CDR3 nucleotides read TGCAGCGTTCGAGTGAACACTGAAGCTTTCTTT.